The entry below gives a single TCR beta chain sequence along with its context. Authors' data handling: Amplified reference gene primers provided the basis for estimating nucleated cell counts. TCRdb's copy holds only in-frame clones and misses some; the assay was immunoSEQ multiplex PCR. The V and J calls and clone size are taken from that table; D and trimming were inferred from the DNA. Here the sample spans about 160,000 clones, over 70% being singletons. The CDR3 is made up of 19 amino acids. CDR1 and CDR2 from the germline V gene are KGHDR and SFDVKD. Trimming stripped 9 bases from V and 0 bases from J, with 26 bases between. The sample originates from a study of blood T cell repertoires in COVID-19. The wider study: Collection of acute and convalescent COVID-19 samples took place in the United States, Italy and Spain. T cells, B-cell-depleted T cells, or PBMCs provided the cDNA or gDNA that served as material.

Everyone who took part was 18 to 89 years old, and they came from about 23 US areas. The sequence was obtained from a woman in her thirties or forties with acute COVID-19. The sequencing sample was made of PBMCs or T cells enriched from blood (not recorded which). The rearrangement links TRBV24-1 to TRBJ1-5; D gene ambiguous. The CDR3 sequence: CATWIEVVGITYSNQPQHF. CDR3 nucleotides: TGTGCCACCTGGATTGAGGTGGTAGGAATAACGTATAGCAATCAGCCCCAGCATTTT.